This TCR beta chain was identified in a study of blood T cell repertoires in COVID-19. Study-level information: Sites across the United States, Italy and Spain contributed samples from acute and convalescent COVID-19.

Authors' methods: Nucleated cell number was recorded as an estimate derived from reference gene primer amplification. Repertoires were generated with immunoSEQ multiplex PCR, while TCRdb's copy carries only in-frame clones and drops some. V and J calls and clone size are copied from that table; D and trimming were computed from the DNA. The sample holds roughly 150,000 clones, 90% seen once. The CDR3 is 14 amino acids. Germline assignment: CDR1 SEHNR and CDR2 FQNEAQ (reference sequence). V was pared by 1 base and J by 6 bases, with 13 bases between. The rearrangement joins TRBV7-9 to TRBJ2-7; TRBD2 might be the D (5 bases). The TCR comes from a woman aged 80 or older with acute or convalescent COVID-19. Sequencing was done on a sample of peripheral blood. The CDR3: CASSLDQGSLEQYF. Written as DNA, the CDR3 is TGTGCCAGCAGCTTAGACCAAGGGAGTCTCGAGCAGTACTTC.